Here is one T cell receptor beta chain with its context. This entry comes from a study of blood T cell repertoires in COVID-19. For the study at large: Samples of COVID-19 (acute and convalescent) were obtained from the United States, Italy and Spain.

From germline, CDR1 is SEHNR and CDR2 FQNEAQ (reference sequence). This CDR3 comprises 16 residues. V shed 6 bases, J shed 2 bases, and the junction held 8 bases outside the gene matches. Data came from immunoSEQ multiplex PCR; TCRdb stores just in-frame clones and leaves some out. Found here are 70,000 or so clones, more than 90% of them singletons; the top ten hold under 1.5%. Sequencing was performed on peripheral blood. V is TRBV7-9 and J is TRBJ2-3; 10 bases fit TRBD2. The TCR sequence derives from a man in his forties or fifties with acute or convalescent COVID-19. CDR3 bases: TGTGCCAGCAGACCAGCGGGGGGGCGGAACACAGATACGCAGTATTTT. Protein: CASRPAGGRNTDTQYF. The whole variable domain, filled in from reference TRBV7-9 and TRBJ2-3, reads DTGVSQNPRHKITKRGQNVTFRCDPISEHNRLYWYRQTLGQGPEFLTYFQNEAQLEKSRLLSDRFSAERPKGSFSTLEIQRTEQGDSAMYLCASRPAGGRNTDTQYFGPGTRLTVL.